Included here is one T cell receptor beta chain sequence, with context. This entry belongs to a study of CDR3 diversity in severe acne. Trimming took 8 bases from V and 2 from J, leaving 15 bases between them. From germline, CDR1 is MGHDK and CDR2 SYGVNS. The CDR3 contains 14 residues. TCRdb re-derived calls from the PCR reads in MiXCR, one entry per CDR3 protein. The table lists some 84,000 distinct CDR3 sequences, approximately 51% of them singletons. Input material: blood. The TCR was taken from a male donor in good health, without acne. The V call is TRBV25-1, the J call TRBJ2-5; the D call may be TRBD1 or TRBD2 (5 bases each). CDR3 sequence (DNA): TGTGCCAGCGTTAGAGGGACGGCTCAAGAGACCCAGTACTTC. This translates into CASVRGTAQETQYF.